This TCR beta chain was recovered during a study of shared clonotypes between healthy human individuals. Positively selected for CCR7, the CD45RO-negative cells used as naive CD8 cells excluded terminally differentiated effector memory CD45RA+ cells. Measured with immunoSEQ multiplex PCR; TCRdb has only the in-frame clones, and not every one. The sample records 1.5 million to 2.5 million clones, about 95% being singletons. V was clipped by 8 bases and J by 3 bases, with 4 bases between them. The germline gives CDR1 LNHDA, CDR2 SQIVND (reference sequence). This CDR3 is built from 11 residues. This TCR was recovered from a man aged 18 to 29 in good health. The chain recombines TRBV19 with TRBJ2-2; no firm D call. The sequenced material came from naive CD8+ T cells sorted from blood. The CDR3 bases are TGTGCCAGTTGGGACACCGGGGAGCTGTTTTTT. Its translation is CASWDTGELFF.